This entry concerns a single T cell receptor beta chain. The repertoire was sequenced with immunoSEQ multiplex PCR; TCRdb's copy has only in-frame clones and lacks some. The sample has more than 150,000 clones, 86% seen once. These data belong to a study of blood T cell repertoires in COVID-19. The CDR3 is made up of 15 amino acids. With V trimmed by 6 bases and J by 3 bases, 8 bases remained unmatched. Germline V gene sequence: CDR1 MNHEY, CDR2 SVGAGI. Sequencing was done on a sample of peripheral blood. This TCR derives from a man in his sixties or seventies with active or convalescent COVID-19. The V gene is TRBV6-5, the J gene TRBJ1-5; TRBD1 aligns across 7 bases. CDR3 nucleotides: TGTGCCAGCAGGCTGGACAGGACCACCAATCAGCCCCAGCATTTT. It yields the protein CASRLDRTTNQPQHF.